A single sample is the source of the 24 T cell receptor beta chains below, sequenced in a study of T cells after yellow fever vaccination. From the 5' RACE reads, TCRdb called clonotypes with MiXCR, one entry per CDR3 protein. The sample yields about 340,000 distinct CDR3 sequences, 9.5% to 15% seen once. Specimen: CD4+ T cells sorted from PBMCs, collected 15 days after the yellow fever booster vaccination. The receptor set was obtained from a man between 18 and 35 years old who received the YFV17D yellow fever vaccine.

The V and J genes are TRBV6-5 and TRBJ1-6, with D perhaps matching TRBD1 (5 bases). In germline, CDR1 is MNHEY, CDR2 SVGAGI. Trimming took off 4 bases at V and 8 bases at J, with 15 bases between the two ends. This CDR3 has 15 amino acids. CDR3 in DNA: TGTGCCAGCAGTTCCCGGGACGGGGGATATTCACCCCTCCACTTT. This sequence encodes CASSSRDGGYSPLHF.

The J gene is TRBJ2-1, the V gene TRBV5-1; 10 nucleotides match TRBD2. The CDR3 extends over 16 amino acids. V lost 0 bases, J lost 4 bases, and 4 bases stayed unmatched. CDR1 SGHRS and CDR2 YFSETQ come from the germline V gene. CDR3 sequence: CASSLDSGGLYNEQFF. The CDR3 DNA is TGCGCCAGCAGCTTGGATAGCGGGGGGCTTTACAATGAGCAGTTCTTC.

The rearrangement links TRBV10-3 to TRBJ2-3, with 8 bases lining up with TRBD1. CDR1 ENHRY and CDR2 SYGVKD come from the germline V gene. V trimming: 0 bases; J trimming: 1 base; junction bases outside the gene matches: 6. The CDR3 totals 17 residues. CDR3 loop: CAISESRAGGGTDTQYF. The CDR3 DNA follows: TGTGCCATCAGTGAGTCGAGAGCAGGGGGCGGCACAGATACGCAGTATTTT.

The chain joins TRBV7-3 to TRBJ2-2; D call uncertain. The germline V gene has CDR1 SGHTA and CDR2 FQGTGA. This CDR3 spans 19 amino acids. The ends were cut back, 6 bases at V and 0 bases at J, with 23 bases in the middle. As DNA, the CDR3 is TGTGCCAGCAGTTACCAGACGTTGGCGCCCGGCGCGAACACCGGGGAGCTGTTTTTT. Protein sequence: CASSYQTLAPGANTGELFF.

The rearrangement links TRBV20-1 to TRBJ2-5; 9 bases align to TRBD1. V lost 0 bases, J lost 7 bases, and 9 bases stayed unmatched. This CDR3 contains 15 residues. Germline V gives CDR1 DFQATT, CDR2 SNEGSKA (reference sequence). The CDR3 sequence is CSARDRRTGGMTQYF. In DNA, the CDR3 is TGCAGTGCTAGAGATCGTAGAACAGGGGGCATGACCCAGTACTTC.

This clonotype was recorded a few times. J is TRBJ2-5 and V is TRBV20-1; 8 nucleotides agree with TRBD2. Germline V gene lookup returns CDR1 DFQATT and CDR2 SNEGSKA (reference sequence). V shed 5 bases and J 7 bases; nucleotides not matched to a gene: 9. There are 13 residues in the CDR3. In nucleotides, the CDR3 is TGCAGTGCTCAAAGCGGGGGCTCTGGGACCCAGTACTTC. Protein sequence: CSAQSGGSGTQYF.

With respect to this clonotype: It is likely a read error, because the conserved phenylalanine at the end of the CDR3 is missing. It is unclear where the CDR3 begins or ends on the DNA, so no DNA is shown, and the CDR3 is as TCRdb lists it. This rearrangement joins TRBV6-6 to TRBJ2-7; the table names TRBD1, a call not compared with the DNA. The CDR3 comprises 14 residues, both ends counted. Germline V gene lookup returns CDR1 MNHNY and CDR2 SVGAGI (reference sequence). This CDR3 reads CASSRSGRVPPPEI.

V gene TRBV3-1 combines with J gene TRBJ2-7; D is uncertain. Trimming left V 6 bases short and J 0 bases short, with 12 bases between. The CDR3 runs to 14 residues. Germline-derived CDR1 and CDR2 are LGHDT and YNNKEL (reference sequence). The CDR3 DNA reads TGTGCCAGCAGTCCAACAGATTTCTCCTACGAGCAGTACTTC. Its translation is CASSPTDFSYEQYF.

This chain joins TRBV18 and TRBJ2-1; 9 positions match TRBD2. V was clipped by 6 bases and J by 5 bases; unmatched bases: 11. Germline values: CDR1 KGHSH, CDR2 LQKENI. The CDR3 covers 16 residues. The CDR3 is CASSRNWRGGHNEQFF. The CDR3, as DNA: TGTGCCAGCTCCCGTAACTGGCGGGGGGGCCACAATGAGCAGTTCTTC.

This clonotype has only a few counts. The CDR3 loop reads CASSVDPGGWETQYF. The CDR3 nucleotides read TGTGCCAGCAGCGTAGATCCAGGAGGTTGGGAGACCCAGTACTTC. This chain links TRBV9 with TRBJ2-5, with D tentatively TRBD2 (5 bases). The CDR3 covers 15 residues. Germline V CDR1 and CDR2: SGDLS, YYNGEE. The V end lost 0 bases, the J end lost 5 bases, and 14 bases lay between the germline ends.

This clonotype was seen more than once but under ten times. V gene TRBV12-3 or TRBV12-4 combines with J gene TRBJ1-1; TRBD1 might be the D (5 bases). Trimming removed 10 bases at V and 1 base at J, with 13 bases between. The CDR3 has 13 residues. Here the CDR3 DNA reads TGTGCCACCCAATTCGGGGCGAACACTGAAGCTTTCTTT. It translates to CATQFGANTEAFF.

This chain connects TRBV25-1 to TRBJ2-3; weak D call: TRBD1 (6 bases). With 4 bases removed from V and 4 bases from J, the gap between germline ends came to 12 bases. In germline, CDR1 is MGHDK, CDR2 SYGVNS. This CDR3 contains 14 residues. CDR3 sequence: CASSGDTRADTQYF. CDR3 nucleotide sequence: TGTGCCAGCAGTGGGGACACCAGGGCAGATACGCAGTATTTT.

As to this clonotype: Relative to the germline gene, one junction end is altered; a read error may explain this. The chain joins TRBV29-1 to TRBJ1-5; 7 nucleotides match TRBD1. This CDR3 region has 13 residues. Germline CDR1 and CDR2: SQVTM and ANQGSEA. CDR3 sequence (DNA): TGCAGCGTTAAAGACAGGGGCAATCAGCCCCAGCATTTT. It translates to CSVKDRGNQPQHF.

This clonotype was detected a few times. V and J are TRBV4-2 and TRBJ1-1; no clear D gene. V was pared by 0 bases and J by 1 base, with 6 bases between. Germline-derived CDR1 and CDR2 are LGHNA and YNFKEQ. The CDR3 has 14 residues. The CDR3 sequence is CASSQDRWNTEAFF. The CDR3 DNA reads TGTGCCAGCAGCCAAGATAGATGGAACACTGAAGCTTTCTTT.

A note on this clonotype: Compared with germline, one end of the junction differs, possibly owing to a read error. The chain is built from TRBV5-1 and TRBJ2-3; possibly TRBD2 for D (6 bases). The CDR3 extends over 16 amino acids. CDR1 SGHRS and CDR2 YFSETQ come from the germline V gene. The CDR3 nucleotides are TGCGCCAGCAGCTTTCTACTAGCCGCCAGCACAGATACGCGGTATTTT. Translated, it gives CASSFLLAASTDTRYF.

This clonotype has a handful of counts. The genes are TRBV7-2 and TRBJ2-3; TRBD2 agrees at 10 bases. Unmatched junction bases numbered 4, after V lost 4 bases and J lost 3 bases. This CDR3 comprises 15 residues. Germline V gene data show CDR1 as SGHTA and CDR2 as FQGNSA. The CDR3, as DNA: TGTGCCAGCAGCTATAGACTAGCGGGTACAGATACGCAGTATTTT. Translated, it gives CASSYRLAGTDTQYF.

The V and J genes are TRBV19 and TRBJ2-5; 7 bases map to TRBD1. In germline, CDR1 is LNHDA, CDR2 SQIVND (reference sequence). The CDR3 covers 14 residues. V lost 3 bases, J lost 4 bases, and 5 bases stayed unmatched. The CDR3 DNA reads as TGTGCCAGTAGTATTGACAGGGTTGCAGAGACCCAGTACTTC. Its translation: CASSIDRVAETQYF. Complete variable domain (other parts from reference TRBV19 and TRBJ2-5): DGGITQSPKYLFRKEGQNVTLSCEQNLNHDAMYWYRQDPGQGLRLIYYSQIVNDFQKGDIAEGYSVSREKKESFPLTVTSAQKNPTAFYLCASSIDRVAETQYFGPGTRLLVL.

The CDR3 region has the DNA TGCAGTGCTAGCTTTCCGGGACAGGGCGAGCAGTACGTC. Translation: CSASFPGQGEQYV. The chain has TRBV20-1 and TRBJ2-7; the match to TRBD1 covers 9 bases. This CDR3 region has 13 residues. Germline V lookup: CDR1 DFQATT, CDR2 SNEGSKA (reference sequence). V lost 3 bases and J lost 6; bases outside the gene matches: 6.

This clonotype was recorded at least ten times. The V call is TRBV20-1, the J call TRBJ2-2, with unresolved D. The V and J ends lost 3 bases and 1 base respectively, with 15 bases between them. This CDR3 region has 16 residues. CDR1 and CDR2 from the germline V gene are DFQATT and SNEGSKA (reference sequence). The chain's CDR3 is CSARQAGMMNTGELFF. Written as DNA, the CDR3 is TGCAGTGCTAGGCAGGCCGGTATGATGAACACCGGGGAGCTGTTTTTT.

This clonotype occurred a few times. CDR3 amino acids: CASSLAPLGSNQPQHF. In DNA, the CDR3 is TGCGCCAGCAGCTTGGCCCCCCTTGGCAGCAATCAGCCCCAGCATTTT. This chain uses TRBV5-1 with TRBJ1-5; D gene ambiguous. V lost 0 bases and J lost 1, with 11 bases in between. CDR1 and CDR2 from the germline V gene are SGHRS and YFSETQ. The CDR3 has 16 amino acids.

This clonotype has ten or more counts. The chain joins TRBV9 to TRBJ2-5; TRBD1 is a possible D gene (5 bases). Trimming took off 3 bases at V and 4 bases at J, with 13 bases between the two ends. This CDR3 comprises 14 residues. Germline V gene sequence: CDR1 SGDLS, CDR2 YYNGEE. The CDR3 spells CASSALRGPETQYF. The CDR3 nucleotides are TGTGCCAGCAGCGCGCTTAGGGGCCCAGAGACCCAGTACTTC.

The chain links TRBV20-1 to TRBJ1-4; 8 nucleotides match TRBD1. The ends lost 5 bases at V and 8 bases at J; junction bases unmatched: 10. This CDR3 comprises 14 residues. The germline gives CDR1 DFQATT, CDR2 SNEGSKA (reference sequence). CDR3 amino acids: CSAHDRGVREKLFF. The CDR3 bases are TGCAGTGCTCACGACAGGGGCGTAAGGGAAAAACTGTTTTTT.

The sample holds a few counts of this clonotype. This chain uses TRBV10-1 with TRBJ2-3, with 12 nucleotides matching TRBD2. V shed 5 bases and J 5 bases; nucleotides not matched to a gene: 8. This CDR3 comprises 16 residues. Germline values: CDR1 WNHNN, CDR2 SYGVQD (reference sequence). CDR3 residues: CASSRLAGALRDTQYF. The CDR3 DNA sequence: TGCGCCAGCAGTCGACTAGCGGGGGCCCTCAGAGATACGCAGTATTTT.

This clonotype was recorded a few times. The chain employs TRBV7-3 and TRBJ2-1, with a weak D call TRBD2 (6 bases). Trimming removed 3 bases from V and 8 bases from J, with 20 bases in between. The germline CDR1 and CDR2 sequences are SGHTA and FQGTGA. CDR3 size: 16 residues. This CDR3 is CASSLKLVTSLDEQFF. CDR3 in DNA: TGTGCCAGCAGCTTGAAATTAGTCACTAGCCTGGATGAGCAGTTCTTC.